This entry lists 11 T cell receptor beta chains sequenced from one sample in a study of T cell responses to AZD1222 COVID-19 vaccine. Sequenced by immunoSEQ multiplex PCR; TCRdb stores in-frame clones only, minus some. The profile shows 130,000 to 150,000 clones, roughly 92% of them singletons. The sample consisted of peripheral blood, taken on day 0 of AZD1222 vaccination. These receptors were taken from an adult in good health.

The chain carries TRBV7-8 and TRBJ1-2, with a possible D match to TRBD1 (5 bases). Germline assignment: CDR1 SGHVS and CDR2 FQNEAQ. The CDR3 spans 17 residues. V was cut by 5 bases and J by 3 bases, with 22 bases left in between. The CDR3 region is CASSPGRRGRQDYGYTF. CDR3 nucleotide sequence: TGTGCCAGCAGCCCCGGGCGAAGGGGAAGGCAGGACTATGGCTACACCTTC.

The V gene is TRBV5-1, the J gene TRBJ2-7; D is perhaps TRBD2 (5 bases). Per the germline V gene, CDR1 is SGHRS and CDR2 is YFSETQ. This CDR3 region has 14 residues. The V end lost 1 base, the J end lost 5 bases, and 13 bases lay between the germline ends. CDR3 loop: CASSLLGVYHEQYF. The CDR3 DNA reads TGCGCCAGCAGCTTGCTGGGAGTCTACCACGAGCAGTACTTC. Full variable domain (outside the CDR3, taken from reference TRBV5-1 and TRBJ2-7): KAGVTQTPRYLIKTRGQQVTLSCSPISGHRSVSWYQQTPGQGLQFLFEYFSETQRNKGNFPGRFSGRQFSNSRSEMNVSTLELGDSALYLCASSLLGVYHEQYFGPGTRLTVT.

The CDR3 DNA reads TGTGCCAGCAGGTGGGGGGCGGACACTGAAGCTTTCTTT. Translation gives CASRWGADTEAFF. V usage is TRBV28 and J usage is TRBJ1-1; D may be TRBD1 (6 bases). V lost 6 bases and J lost 3, with 11 bases in between. CDR3 length: 13 amino acids. Germline lookup yields CDR1 MDHEN and CDR2 SYDVKM.

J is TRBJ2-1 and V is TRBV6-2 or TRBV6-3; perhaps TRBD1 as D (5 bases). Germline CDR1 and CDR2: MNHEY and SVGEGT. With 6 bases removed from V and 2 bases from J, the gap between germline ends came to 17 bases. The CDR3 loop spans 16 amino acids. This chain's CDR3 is CASSPRKTVTYNEQFF. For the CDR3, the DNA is TGTGCCAGCAGCCCTAGAAAGACAGTGACCTACAATGAGCAGTTCTTC.

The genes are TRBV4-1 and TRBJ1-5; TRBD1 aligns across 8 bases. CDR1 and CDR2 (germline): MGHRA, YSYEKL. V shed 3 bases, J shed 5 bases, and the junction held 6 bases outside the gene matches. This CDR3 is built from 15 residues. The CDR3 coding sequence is TGCGCCAGCAGCCACAGGGGGCGAGTAGATCAGCCCCAGCATTTT. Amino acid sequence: CASSHRGRVDQPQHF.

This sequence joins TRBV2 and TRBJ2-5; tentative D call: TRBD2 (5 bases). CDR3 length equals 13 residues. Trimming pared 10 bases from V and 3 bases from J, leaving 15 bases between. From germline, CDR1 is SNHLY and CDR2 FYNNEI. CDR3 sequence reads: CATTAQRKETQYF. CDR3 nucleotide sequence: TGTGCCACCACCGCCCAGCGGAAAGAGACCCAGTACTTC.

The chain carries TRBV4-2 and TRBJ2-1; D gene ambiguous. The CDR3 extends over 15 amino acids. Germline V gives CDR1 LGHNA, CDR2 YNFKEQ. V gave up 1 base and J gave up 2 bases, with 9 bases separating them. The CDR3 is CASSQGRVTYNEQFF. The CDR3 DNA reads TGTGCCAGCAGCCAAGGTAGAGTCACCTACAATGAGCAGTTCTTC.

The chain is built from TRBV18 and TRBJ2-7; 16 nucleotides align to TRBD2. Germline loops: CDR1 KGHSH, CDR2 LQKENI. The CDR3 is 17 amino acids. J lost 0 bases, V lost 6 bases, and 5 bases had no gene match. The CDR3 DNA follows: TGTGCCAGCTCCAAGGGACTAGCGGGAGGGAGCTCCTACGAGCAGTACTTC. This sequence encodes CASSKGLAGGSSYEQYF.

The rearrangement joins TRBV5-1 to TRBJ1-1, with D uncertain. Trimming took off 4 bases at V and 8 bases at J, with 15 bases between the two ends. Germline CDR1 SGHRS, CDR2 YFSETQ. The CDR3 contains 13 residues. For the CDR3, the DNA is TGCGCCAGCAGCCTCCAACCCGATGGGGAAGCTTTCTTT. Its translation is CASSLQPDGEAFF. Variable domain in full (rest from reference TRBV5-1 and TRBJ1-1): KAGVTQTPRYLIKTRGQQVTLSCSPISGHRSVSWYQQTPGQGLQFLFEYFSETQRNKGNFPGRFSGRQFSNSRSEMNVSTLELGDSALYLCASSLQPDGEAFFGQGTRLTVV.

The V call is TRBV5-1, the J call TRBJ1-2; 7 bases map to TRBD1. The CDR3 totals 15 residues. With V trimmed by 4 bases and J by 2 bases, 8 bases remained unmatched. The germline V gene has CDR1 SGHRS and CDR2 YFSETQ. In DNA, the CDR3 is TGCGCCAGCAGCCGTGATGGCAGGGGGAACTATGGCTACACCTTC. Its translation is CASSRDGRGNYGYTF.

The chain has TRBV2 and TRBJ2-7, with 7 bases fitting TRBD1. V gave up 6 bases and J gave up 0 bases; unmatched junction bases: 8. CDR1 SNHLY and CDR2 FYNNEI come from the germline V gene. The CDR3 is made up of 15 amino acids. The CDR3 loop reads CASRPDRAGSYEQYF. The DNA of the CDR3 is TGTGCCAGCAGGCCCGACAGGGCGGGCTCCTACGAGCAGTACTTC.